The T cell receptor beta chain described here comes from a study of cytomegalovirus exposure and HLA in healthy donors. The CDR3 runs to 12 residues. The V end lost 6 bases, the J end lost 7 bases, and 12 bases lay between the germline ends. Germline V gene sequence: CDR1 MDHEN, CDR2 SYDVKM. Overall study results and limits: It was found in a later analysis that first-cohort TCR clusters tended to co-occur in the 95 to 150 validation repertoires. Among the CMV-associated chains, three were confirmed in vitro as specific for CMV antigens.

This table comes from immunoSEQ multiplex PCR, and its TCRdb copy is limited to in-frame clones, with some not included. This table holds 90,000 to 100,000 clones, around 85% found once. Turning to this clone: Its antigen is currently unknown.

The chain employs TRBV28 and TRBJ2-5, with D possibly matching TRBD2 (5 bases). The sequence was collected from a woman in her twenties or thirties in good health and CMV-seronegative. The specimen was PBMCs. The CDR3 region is CASRTRSWTQYF. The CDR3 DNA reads TGTGCCAGCAGAACTAGAAGTTGGACCCAGTACTTC.